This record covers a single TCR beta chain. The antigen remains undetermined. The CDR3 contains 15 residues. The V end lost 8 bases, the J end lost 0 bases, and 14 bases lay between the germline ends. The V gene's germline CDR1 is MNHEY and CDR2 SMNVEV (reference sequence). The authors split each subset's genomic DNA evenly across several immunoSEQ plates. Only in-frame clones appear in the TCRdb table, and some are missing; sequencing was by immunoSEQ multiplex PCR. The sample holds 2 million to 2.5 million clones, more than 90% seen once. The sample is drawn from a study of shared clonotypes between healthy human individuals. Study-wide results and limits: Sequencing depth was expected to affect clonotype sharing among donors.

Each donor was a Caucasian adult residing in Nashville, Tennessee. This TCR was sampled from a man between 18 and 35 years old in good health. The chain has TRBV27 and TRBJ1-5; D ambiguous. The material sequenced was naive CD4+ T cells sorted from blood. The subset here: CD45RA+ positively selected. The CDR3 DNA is TGTGCCAGCGGCAAAGGGTCGGATAGCAATCAGCCCCAGCATTTT. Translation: CASGKGSDSNQPQHF.